This TCR beta chain appears in the sequencing data of a study of CD8 T cells in Susac syndrome. The germline V and J ends were trimmed by 0 bases and 8 bases, with 10 bases remaining between them. There are 13 residues in the CDR3. The germline V gene has CDR1 ENHRY and CDR2 SYGVKD. An input of 0.5 to 1 ug of RNA was subjected to reverse transcription using random hexamers. Amplification of TCR beta CDR3 by immunoSEQ multiplex PCR spanned 54 Vbeta and 13 Jbeta. TCRdb re-called the immunoSEQ multiplex PCR reads through MiXCR, storing one row per CDR3 protein. The table includes 150,000 to 200,000 distinct CDR3 sequences, approximately 94% detected once.

Source material: CD4+ T cells from PBMCs. The V call is TRBV10-3, the J call TRBJ1-2; maybe TRBD1 (5 bases). This sequence was found in a human donor with multiple sclerosis. CDR3 DNA sequence: TGTGCCATCAGTGAGTCGGAGACAGCGGGCTACACCTTC. Protein product: CAISESETAGYTF.